This TCR beta chain emerged from a study of blood T cell repertoires in COVID-19. Study as a whole: Samples taken during acute and convalescent COVID-19 were collected in the United States, Italy and Spain.

TCRdb's copy holds only in-frame clones and misses some; the assay was immunoSEQ multiplex PCR. The sample has 200,000 to 250,000 clones; roughly nine tenths are singletons. As for this clone: This same CDR3 is encoded by further DNA sequences in the sample.

With 3 bases removed from V and 2 bases from J, the gap between germline ends came to 7 bases. CDR3 size: 13 residues. Germline V lookup: CDR1 LNHDA, CDR2 SQIVND (reference sequence). The chain links TRBV19 to TRBJ1-2; D unresolved. Material for sequencing was peripheral blood. The TCR was taken from a woman in her forties or fifties with acute or convalescent COVID-19. The CDR3 protein is CASSIAENYGYTF. CDR3 nucleotide sequence: TGTGCCAGTAGTATCGCGGAAAACTATGGCTACACCTTC. Full variable domain (outside the CDR3, taken from reference TRBV19 and TRBJ1-2): DGGITQSPKYLFRKEGQNVTLSCEQNLNHDAMYWYRQDPGQGLRLIYYSQIVNDFQKGDIAEGYSVSREKKESFPLTVTSAQKNPTAFYLCASSIAENYGYTFGSGTRLTVV.